The 14 T cell receptor beta chains reported below all come from one sample, sequenced in a study of CD8+CD57+ T cells in acquired aplastic anemia. TCR beta VDJ combinations and CDR3 sequences were profiled from genomic DNA. TCRdb re-analysed the reads in MiXCR, keeping a single row per CDR3 protein. The table lists 150,000 to 200,000 distinct CDR3 sequences, around half of them singletons. Sequencing was done on patients that had shown CD8+CD57+ cell expansion by flow cytometry. Sequencing input: sorted CD4+, CD8+, or CD8+CD57+ T cells (not recorded which) from PBMCs. Receptor source: a human donor with aplastic anemia.

V and J are TRBV6-2 or TRBV6-3 and TRBJ1-5; D remains unclear. Looked up from germline, CDR1 is MNHEY and CDR2 is SVGEGT. The V end was cut by 4 bases, the J end by 0 bases, with 10 bases between. CDR3 length: 15 amino acids. CDR3 bases: TGTGCCAGCAGTTCGGGTCAATATAGCAATCAGCCCCAGCATTTT. As protein: CASSSGQYSNQPQHF.

The chain couples TRBV9 to TRBJ2-1; the D is unclear. Deletions cut 4 bases from V and 0 bases from J, with 14 bases between. Germline assignment: CDR1 SGDLS and CDR2 YYNGEE. The CDR3 length is 16 residues. The CDR3: CASSPLLPSSYNEQFF. The CDR3 DNA reads as TGTGCCAGCAGCCCACTCCTGCCGAGCTCCTACAATGAGCAGTTCTTC. The full variable domain, with the rest looked up from reference TRBV9 and TRBJ2-1, is DSGVTQTPKHLITATGQRVTLRCSPRSGDLSVYWYQQSLDQGLQFLIQYYNGEERAKGNILERFSAQQFPDLHSELNLSSLELGDSALYFCASSPLLPSSYNEQFFGPGTRLTVL.

The V gene is TRBV5-4, the J gene TRBJ2-7; TRBD2 aligns across 7 bases. This CDR3 spans 15 amino acids. Germline CDR1 reads SGHNT; CDR2 reads YYREEE (reference sequence). V lost 0 bases, J lost 3 bases, and 6 bases stayed unmatched. The CDR3 loop reads CASSLDGGGSYEQYF. The CDR3 bases are TGTGCCAGCAGCTTGGATGGGGGGGGAAGCTACGAGCAGTACTTC. Looking up the rest from reference TRBV5-4 and TRBJ2-7 gives the full variable domain: ETGVTQSPTHLIKTRGQQVTLRCSSQSGHNTVSWYQQALGQGPQFIFQYYREEENGRGNFPPRFSGLQFPNYSSELNVNALELDDSALYLCASSLDGGGSYEQYFGPGTRLTVT.

The V and J genes are TRBV29-1 and TRBJ1-1; 12 bases are a match to TRBD1. The CDR3 is 15 amino acids. V lost 4 bases to trimming and J lost 0 bases; unmatched junction nucleotides: 3. Germline V gene data show CDR1 as SQVTM and CDR2 as ANQGSEA. The CDR3, as DNA: TGCAGCGTTGGGGACAGGGGGCGCGTGAACACTGAAGCTTTCTTT. It translates to CSVGDRGRVNTEAFF.

The chain recombines TRBV3-1 with TRBJ2-1; perhaps TRBD1 as D (6 bases). V dropped 0 bases and J dropped 6 bases, with 15 bases sitting between them. The CDR3 is 16 amino acids. Germline values: CDR1 LGHDT, CDR2 YNNKEL (reference sequence). The CDR3: CASSQDLAQGSNEQFF. For the CDR3, the DNA is TGTGCCAGCAGCCAAGATCTAGCCCAGGGGTCCAATGAGCAGTTCTTC.

The rearrangement links TRBV7-8 to TRBJ2-5; 7 nucleotides match TRBD2. Germline trimming cut 3 bases from V and 5 bases from J; bases unmatched to any gene: 3. Per germline, CDR1 SGHVS and CDR2 FQNEAQ. This CDR3 spans 13 amino acids. This CDR3 reads CASSFGGGETQYF. CDR3 coding DNA: TGTGCCAGCAGCTTTGGGGGAGGGGAGACCCAGTACTTC.

This chain connects TRBV19 to TRBJ2-7, with D unclear. Looked up from germline, CDR1 is LNHDA and CDR2 is SQIVND (reference sequence). This CDR3 spans 16 amino acids. Trimming took 10 bases from V and 2 from J, leaving 24 bases between them. CDR3 DNA: TGTGCCACCCTTGGCAGGTCCCCGACCTCAGCCTACGAGCAGTACTTC. Its translation is CATLGRSPTSAYEQYF.

This clonotype showed up just a few times. CDR3 sequence: CASSLPDTNEQFF. The CDR3 DNA is TGTGCCAGCAGCTTACCGGACACCAATGAGCAGTTCTTC. V is TRBV7-9 and J is TRBJ2-1; tentative D call: TRBD1 (5 bases). Trimming removed 2 bases from V and 6 bases from J, with 8 bases in between. The length of the CDR3 is 13 residues. Looked up from germline, CDR1 is SEHNR and CDR2 is FQNEAQ (reference sequence).

This clonotype has only one observation. In DNA, the CDR3 is TGCGCCAGCAGCCAAGATCCGGCTAGCGGTTTGGCAGATACGCAGTATTTT. Protein sequence: CASSQDPASGLADTQYF. The chain uses TRBV4-1 and TRBJ2-3, with 7 bases lining up with TRBD2. This CDR3 comprises 17 residues. Germline CDR1 MGHRA, CDR2 YSYEKL. Unmatched junction bases numbered 10, after V lost 0 bases and J lost 4 bases.

V gene TRBV10-3 combines with J gene TRBJ1-1, with 8 bases that match TRBD1. Trimming cost V 11 bases and J 1 base; bases outside gene matches: 6. Germline V lookup: CDR1 ENHRY, CDR2 SYGVKD. The CDR3 runs 13 residues. The CDR3 sequence is CAHQDRENTEAFF. Here the CDR3 DNA reads TGTGCCCACCAGGACAGGGAGAACACTGAAGCTTTCTTT.

This chain connects TRBV7-2 to TRBJ2-7, with TRBD2 matching over 9 bases. Per germline, CDR1 SGHTA and CDR2 FQGNSA. Trimming at V came to 1 base and at J to 3 bases, leaving 4 bases not matched to a gene. CDR3 size: 15 residues. The CDR3 loop reads CASSLELAGYYEQYF. CDR3 DNA sequence: TGTGCCAGCAGCTTAGAGCTAGCGGGGTACTACGAGCAGTACTTC.

The chain couples TRBV6-6 to TRBJ1-5; D uncertain. The germline CDR1 and CDR2 sequences are MNHNY and SVGAGI (reference sequence). CDR3 length: 15 amino acids. Trimming cost V 4 bases and J 0 bases, with 10 bases left between them. The CDR3 nucleotides read TGTGCCAGCAGTTTCCTCGGGGATAGCAATCAGCCCCAGCATTTT. Protein product: CASSFLGDSNQPQHF.

This clonotype was counted a few times. The V gene is TRBV5-6, the J gene TRBJ2-7, with TRBD1 as a possible D gene (6 bases). The CDR3 runs 13 residues. Germline CDR1 reads SGHDT; CDR2 reads YYEEEE. V gave up 3 bases and J gave up 7 bases, with 14 bases separating them. The CDR3 region has the DNA TGTGCCAGCAGCTCCCACAGGGAGCTGGAGCAGTACTTC. It encodes CASSSHRELEQYF.

This clonotype was detected once. The chain has TRBV15 and TRBJ1-6, with 7 nucleotides matching TRBD1. This CDR3 region has 16 residues. Germline V CDR1 and CDR2: LNHNV, YYDKDF (reference sequence). The V segment lost 1 base and the J segment 8 bases; nucleotides outside the gene matches: 8. The CDR3 DNA reads TGTGCCACCAGCAGAGGGGCAGGGGGTGTTGATTCACCCCTCCACTTT. Protein: CATSRGAGGVDSPLHF.